The sequence of this T cell receptor (beta chain) was determined in a study of OX40 agonist ivuxolimab in advanced cancers. At the level of the study: Head and neck, renal cell, melanoma or hepatocellular carcinoma were the cancers that dose-escalation patients had. Participants, approximately 80% male, averaged around 60 years of age, ranging from roughly 20 to 79. The study reported partial responses in three patients: one hepatocellular carcinoma, two cutaneous melanoma. Notes on the study in general: The authors did not determine the antigen specificity of the expanded peripheral T cells.

As regards this clone: The antigen is unknown.

Method: immunoSEQ multiplex PCR; TCRdb's copy keeps in-frame clones and lacks some. In the table there are tens of thousands of clones, roughly 89% of which are singletons. V was trimmed by 0 bases and J by 7 bases, leaving 5 bases between them. Germline CDR1 SGDLS, CDR2 YYNGEE. The CDR3 is made up of 12 amino acids. The specimen was CD4+ or CD8+ T cells sorted from blood, collected in a trial of the OX40 agonist ivuxolimab. The chain is built from TRBV9 and TRBJ2-4; D is undetermined. The TCR sequence derives from an adult with an advanced solid tumor such as melanoma, head and neck, liver or kidney cancer. CDR3 nucleotides: TGTGCCAGCAGCGTAGATGGGAACATTCAGTACTTC. Translating gives CASSVDGNIQYF.